The next 23 T cell receptor beta chains were all read from a single sample in a study of cytomegalovirus exposure and HLA in healthy donors. The PCR was carried out with 60 Vbeta primers and 13 Jbeta primers. TCRdb's copy holds only in-frame clones and misses some; the assay was immunoSEQ multiplex PCR. Of hundreds of thousands of clones listed, approximately 70% were seen once; the top ten hold less than 3%. Sample: PBMCs. The receptors stem from a man aged 35-49 years in good health and CMV-seropositive.

This clone was seen just once. V usage is TRBV11-2 and J usage is TRBJ1-3; possibly TRBD1 for D (5 bases). The V and J ends lost 3 bases and 2 bases respectively, with 14 bases between them. From germline, CDR1 is SGHAT and CDR2 FQNNGV. This CDR3 contains 16 residues. The CDR3 DNA reads TGTGCCAGCAGCTTCTCTTCGGACAACCCTGGAAACACCATATATTTT. Its translation is CASSFSSDNPGNTIYF.

This clone was detected a few times. This chain links TRBV7-2 with TRBJ2-1; maybe TRBD2 (5 bases). This CDR3 has 15 amino acids. Trimming stripped 2 bases from V and 7 bases from J, with 15 bases between. Germline CDR1 reads SGHTA; CDR2 reads FQGNSA. CDR3 residues: CASSLFAGPGNEQFF. The CDR3 region has the DNA TGTGCCAGCAGCTTATTTGCTGGGCCGGGAAATGAGCAGTTCTTC.

CDR3 nucleotide sequence: TGTGCCAGCAGCCCAGGACAGGGGGTCAATGAGCAGTTCTTC. Its protein product is CASSPGQGVNEQFF. V gene TRBV9 combines with J gene TRBJ2-1; 10 bases line up with TRBD1. CDR1 and CDR2 from the germline V gene are SGDLS and YYNGEE. V was clipped by 4 bases and J by 6 bases; unmatched bases: 4. The CDR3 is 14 residues long.

The chain is built from TRBV7-9 and TRBJ2-3, with D maybe TRBD1 (5 bases). Germline V lookup: CDR1 SEHNR, CDR2 FQNEAQ (reference sequence). Between the trimmed V and J ends, which lost 6 bases and 0 bases, there was a span of 10 bases. The CDR3 loop spans 14 amino acids. CDR3 amino acids: CASRATASTDTQYF. The CDR3 nucleotides are TGTGCCAGCAGAGCGACAGCTAGCACAGATACGCAGTATTTT.

The chain carries TRBV19 and TRBJ1-2, with D possibly matching TRBD1 (5 bases). CDR1 and CDR2 (germline): LNHDA, SQIVND (reference sequence). V lost 7 bases to trimming and J lost 6 bases, with 18 bases between them. The CDR3 covers 14 residues. In DNA form, the CDR3 reads TGTGCCAGTAATCTCGGGGGAGGGCGGGATGGCTACACCTTC. Amino acid sequence: CASNLGGGRDGYTF. The full variable domain, with the rest looked up from reference TRBV19 and TRBJ1-2, is DGGITQSPKYLFRKEGQNVTLSCEQNLNHDAMYWYRQDPGQGLRLIYYSQIVNDFQKGDIAEGYSVSREKKESFPLTVTSAQKNPTAFYLCASNLGGGRDGYTFGSGTRLTVV.

This clone was found once. The chain carries TRBV7-3 and TRBJ1-2; TRBD1 matches 9 bases. With V trimmed by 1 base and J by 8 bases, 11 bases remained unmatched. This CDR3 region has 16 residues. In germline, CDR1 is SGHTA, CDR2 FQGTGA. The CDR3 DNA is TGTGCCAGCAGCTTAAGGGGCGGAACAGGGGGCGGGGGCTACACCTTC. This encodes CASSLRGGTGGGGYTF.

This chain uses TRBV5-6 with TRBJ1-2; no clear D. V was shortened by 3 bases and J by 4 bases, with 13 bases between the two germline ends. This CDR3 is built from 14 residues. From germline, CDR1 is SGHDT and CDR2 YYEEEE. CDR3 region: CASSSAGLGYGYTF. DNA for the CDR3: TGTGCCAGCAGCTCCGCGGGGTTAGGCTATGGCTACACCTTC.

The J gene is TRBJ1-4, the V gene TRBV27, with 7 positions matching TRBD1. Germline V gives CDR1 MNHEY, CDR2 SMNVEV (reference sequence). Trimming took 8 bases from V and 10 from J; bases not matched to a gene: 10. This CDR3 is built from 13 residues. Here the CDR3 reads CASGPRGLGKLFF. The CDR3 nucleotides are TGTGCCAGCGGACCCAGGGGGTTGGGAAAACTGTTTTTT.

The rearrangement links TRBV6-5 to TRBJ2-7; TRBD1 is a possible D gene (6 bases). Trimming took off 8 bases at V and 3 bases at J, with 14 bases between the two ends. This CDR3 is 13 amino acids long. Germline V gene lookup returns CDR1 MNHEY and CDR2 SVGAGI. CDR3 coding DNA: TGTGCCAGCCACGGGACAAGTCGCTACGAGCAGTACTTC. Protein sequence: CASHGTSRYEQYF.

The rearrangement uses TRBV5-5 and TRBJ1-2; D unclear. Germline values: CDR1 SGHKS, CDR2 YYEKEE (reference sequence). The V end lost 2 bases, the J end lost 6 bases, and 17 bases lay between the germline ends. The CDR3 contains 15 residues. The CDR3 sequence: CASSFWANPRDGYTF. The CDR3 DNA reads TGTGCCAGCAGCTTCTGGGCGAACCCGCGAGATGGCTACACCTTC.

V gene TRBV10-1 combines with J gene TRBJ1-2; D may be TRBD1 (5 bases). V dropped 0 bases and J dropped 4 bases, with 6 bases sitting between them. The germline gives CDR1 WNHNN, CDR2 SYGVQD (reference sequence). This CDR3 contains 13 residues. In DNA form, the CDR3 reads TGCGCCAGCAGTGAGTCTGACAGCTATGGCTACACCTTC. This translates into CASSESDSYGYTF.

CDR3 region: CASMAQGATGELFF. CDR3 bases: TGTGCCAGCATGGCACAGGGGGCCACCGGGGAGCTGTTTTTT. The J gene is TRBJ2-2, the V gene TRBV9; 9 bases fit TRBD1. With 6 bases clipped from V and 4 bases from J, the junction kept 4 bases outside the gene matches. Germline values: CDR1 SGDLS, CDR2 YYNGEE. CDR3 length: 14 residues.

The chain combines TRBV7-8 with TRBJ2-7; D uncertain. The CDR3 sequence is 11 residues long. Deletions cut 2 bases from V and 7 bases from J, with 6 bases between. CDR1 is SGHVS and CDR2 is FQNEAQ in the germline V gene. CDR3 in DNA: TGTGCCAGCAGCTTATCGGTGGAGCAGTACTTC. It yields the protein CASSLSVEQYF. Supplemented by reference TRBV7-8 and TRBJ2-7, the full variable domain reads GAGVSQSPRYKVAKRGQDVALRCDPISGHVSLFWYQQALGQGPEFLTYFQNEAQLDKSGLPSDRFFAERPEGSVSTLKIQRTQQEDSAVYLCASSLSVEQYFGPGTRLTVT.

The CDR3 coding sequence is TGTGCCAGCGGGACAGGGAATGAGCAGTTCTTC. Protein sequence: CASGTGNEQFF. The chain carries TRBV6-5 and TRBJ2-1; 9 bases align to TRBD1. V trimming: 8 bases; J trimming: 7 bases; junction bases outside the gene matches: 0. The CDR3 is 11 amino acids. CDR1 and CDR2 from the germline V gene are MNHEY and SVGAGI.

The J gene is TRBJ2-7, the V gene TRBV6-1, with 7 bases matching TRBD2. Germline values: CDR1 MNHNS, CDR2 SASEGT. V was pared by 0 bases and J by 0 bases, with 5 bases of the junction left unmatched. The CDR3 length is 16 residues. The CDR3 loop is CASSEAGQRGSYEQYF. The CDR3 region has the DNA TGTGCCAGCAGTGAAGCCGGCCAGCGGGGCTCCTACGAGCAGTACTTC.

With regard to this clone: Other nucleotide sequences in the sample specify the same CDR3. The rearrangement joins TRBV15 to TRBJ1-4; D unclear. CDR1 and CDR2 (germline): LNHNV, YYDKDF (reference sequence). The CDR3 loop spans 14 amino acids. The germline V and J ends were trimmed by 0 bases and 8 bases, with 10 bases remaining between them. CDR3: CATSRDRGREKLFF. CDR3 coding DNA: TGTGCCACCAGCAGAGATCGAGGGCGGGAAAAACTGTTTTTT.

This clone was detected only once. The chain joins TRBV7-9 to TRBJ1-4, with 9 bases identical to TRBD1. CDR1 is SEHNR and CDR2 is FQNEAQ in the germline V gene (reference sequence). The length of the CDR3 is 14 residues. The ends lost 5 bases at V and 8 bases at J; junction bases unmatched: 6. Here the CDR3 DNA reads TGTGCCAGCAGCCCGGGACAGGGTAACGAAAAACTGTTTTTT. The encoded protein is CASSPGQGNEKLFF.

Only a few counts were recorded for this clone. The chain employs TRBV9 and TRBJ1-5; weak D call: TRBD1 (6 bases). The V end lost 4 bases, the J end lost 4 bases, and 18 bases lay between the germline ends. The CDR3 contains 16 residues. From germline, CDR1 is SGDLS and CDR2 YYNGEE. The CDR3 DNA follows: TGTGCCAGCAGCATGGGACCGGGACAAGGGAATCAGCCCCAGCATTTT. Amino acid sequence: CASSMGPGQGNQPQHF.

This clone has only a few counts. V usage is TRBV5-6 and J usage is TRBJ1-4; D is uncertain. Germline V CDR1 and CDR2: SGHDT, YYEEEE. The CDR3 has 13 residues. V shed 2 bases and J shed 6 bases, with 8 bases lying between them. The CDR3, as DNA: TGTGCCAGCAGCTTCGGCCGGGATGAAAAACTGTTTTTT. Its protein is CASSFGRDEKLFF.

This sequence joins TRBV9 and TRBJ1-5; D not certain. This CDR3 spans 15 amino acids. The V and J ends lost 0 bases and 2 bases respectively, with 9 bases between them. The germline V gene encodes CDR1 SGDLS and CDR2 YYNGEE. The DNA for the CDR3 is TGTGCCAGCAGCGTAGGGAACGGGGGCAATCAGCCCCAGCATTTT. Protein sequence: CASSVGNGGNQPQHF.

CDR3 DNA: TGCGCCAGCAGCCAAGCTTCTACAGGGGGCCTGTTGGATTCACCCCTCCACTTT. It is translated as CASSQASTGGLLDSPLHF. This rearrangement joins TRBV4-3 to TRBJ1-6, with 9 bases lining up with TRBD1. Germline lookup yields CDR1 LGHNA and CDR2 YSLEER. The CDR3 runs to 18 residues. V was clipped by 1 base and J by 8 bases; unmatched bases: 12.

The chain employs TRBV7-2 and TRBJ2-1, with 10 bases identical to TRBD1. The CDR3 sequence is 15 residues long. Germline CDR1 SGHTA, CDR2 FQGNSA. Trimming cost V 5 bases and J 3 bases; bases outside gene matches: 4. The CDR3 spells CASSPRTGGYNEQFF. DNA of the CDR3: TGTGCCAGCAGCCCCCGGACAGGGGGCTACAATGAGCAGTTCTTC.

Here the CDR3 DNA reads TGTGCCAGCAGCTTAAGGGGCGGGGGGGCGGATACGCAGTATTTT. Residues: CASSLRGGGADTQYF. V usage is TRBV7-3 and J usage is TRBJ2-3; TRBD2 aligns across 9 bases. This CDR3 spans 15 amino acids. V lost 1 base to trimming and J lost 6 bases; unmatched junction nucleotides: 5. Germline CDR1 and CDR2: SGHTA and FQGTGA.